This TCR beta chain was captured by sequencing in a study of blood T cell repertoires in COVID-19. Sequencing was performed with immunoSEQ multiplex PCR; in TCRdb, only in-frame clones are kept and a portion is missing. The sample comprises under 200,000 clones, roughly 80% of which are singletons, and around 3.4% rests with the top ten. V lost 4 bases, J lost 0 bases, and 17 bases lay in between. CDR1 is SGHRS, CDR2 YFSETQ, per germline. The CDR3 runs 17 residues. The V gene is TRBV5-1, the J gene TRBJ1-5, with D maybe TRBD1 (5 bases). The source is a woman aged 80 or over with acute or convalescent COVID-19. Sequencing was performed on peripheral blood. CDR3 amino acids: CASSLYPRVDSNQPQHF. DNA of the CDR3: TGCGCCAGCAGCCTTTACCCCAGGGTGGATAGCAATCAGCCCCAGCATTTT.